This entry describes one T cell receptor (beta chain). No antigen is known for it. Trimming removed 5 bases from V and 5 bases from J; junction bases left unmatched: 7. Germline-derived CDR1 and CDR2 are LNHDA and SQIVND (reference sequence). This CDR3 region has 14 residues. These data originate in a study of cytomegalovirus exposure and HLA in healthy donors. Primers included in the PCR were 60 Vbeta and 13 Jbeta primers. The repertoire was sequenced with immunoSEQ multiplex PCR; TCRdb's copy has only in-frame clones and lacks some. The repertoire holds about 200,000 clones, 86% seen once, with approximately 0.31% in the top ten. Findings and caveats of the study: In a later analysis, CMV-associated beta chains were mostly HLA-associated, it appeared.

Material for sequencing was PBMCs. The origin of this receptor is a woman in her 30s in good health and CMV-seronegative. The V call is TRBV19, the J call TRBJ1-1; TRBD1 matches 8 bases. The CDR3 sequence: CASSAGTGVTEAFF. CDR3 nucleotide sequence: TGTGCCAGTAGTGCCGGGACAGGTGTAACTGAAGCTTTCTTT.